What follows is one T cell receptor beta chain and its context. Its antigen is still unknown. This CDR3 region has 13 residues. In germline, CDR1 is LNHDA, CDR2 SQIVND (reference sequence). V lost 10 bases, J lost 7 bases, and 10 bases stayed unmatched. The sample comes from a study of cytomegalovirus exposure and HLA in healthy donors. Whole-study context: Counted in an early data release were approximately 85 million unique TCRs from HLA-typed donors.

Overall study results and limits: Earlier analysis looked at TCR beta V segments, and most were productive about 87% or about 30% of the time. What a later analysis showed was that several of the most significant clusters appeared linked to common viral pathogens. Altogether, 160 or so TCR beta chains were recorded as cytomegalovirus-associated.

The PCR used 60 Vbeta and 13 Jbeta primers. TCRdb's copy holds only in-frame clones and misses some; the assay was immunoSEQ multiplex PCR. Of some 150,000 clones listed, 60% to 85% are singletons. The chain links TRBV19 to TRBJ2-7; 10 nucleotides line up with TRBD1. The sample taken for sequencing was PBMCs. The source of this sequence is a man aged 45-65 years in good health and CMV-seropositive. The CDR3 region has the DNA TGTGCCACCACGACAGGGGGCGGTTATGAGCAGTACTTC. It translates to CATTTGGGYEQYF.